This TCR beta chain stems from a study of shared clonotypes between healthy human individuals. Regarding the study as a whole: For naive CD4 cells, approximately 5% of clonotypes were shared across a handful of donors.

With respect to this clone: The antigen is not known. Other DNA variants within this sample encode the same CDR3.

Generated by immunoSEQ multiplex PCR, the TCRdb table keeps only in-frame clones and is missing some. The sample shows around 1.5 million clones, around 98% of them seen only once. Germline lookup yields CDR1 SGHAT and CDR2 FQNNGV. V lost 4 bases and J lost 1, with 2 bases in between. This CDR3 has 11 amino acids. The specimen sequenced was naive CD4+ T cells sorted from blood. Subset denoted: CD45RA+ positively selected. V is TRBV11-2 and J is TRBJ2-7; no clear D. This clonotype originated in a man under 40 in good health. CDR3 in amino acids: CASSYSYEQYF. For the CDR3, the DNA is TGTGCCAGCAGCTATTCCTACGAGCAGTACTTC.